Below, 4 T cell receptor beta chains from the same sample are listed, as sequenced in a study of blood T cells in healthy people across ages. A second PCR, run for about 6 to 11 cycles, used a sample-barcoded 5' primer plus a J-beta primer mix. Via MiXCR, TCRdb re-called the 5' RACE reads, giving one row per CDR3 protein. The sample has hundreds of thousands of distinct CDR3 sequences; about 46% are singletons. The source material was blood. Receptors originate from a man aged 80 or over in good health.

The rearrangement links TRBV6-6 to TRBJ2-3; 7 bases are shared with TRBD2. This CDR3 spans 14 amino acids. V lost 5 bases, J lost 8 bases, and 10 bases stayed unmatched. Germline V CDR1 and CDR2: MNHNY, SVGAGI (reference sequence). The CDR3 bases are TGTGCCAGCAGTACCCAAACTAGCGCAAGTACGCAGTATTTT. As protein: CASSTQTSASTQYF.

This clonotype appeared a few times. The rearrangement joins TRBV5-1 to TRBJ2-3; D perhaps matches TRBD1 (5 bases). Germline V lookup: CDR1 SGHRS, CDR2 YFSETQ. CDR3 size: 14 residues. The V end lost 5 bases, the J end lost 0 bases, and 10 bases lay between the germline ends. This CDR3 reads CASRPQVSTDTQYF. CDR3 nucleotide sequence: TGCGCCAGCAGGCCACAGGTTAGCACAGATACGCAGTATTTT.

This clonotype came up many times. This may come from a read error, since a much larger clone is one base off. The chain employs TRBV11-2 and TRBJ2-7; 8 bases line up with TRBD2. Trimming took 5 bases from V and 2 from J; bases not matched to a gene: 5. This CDR3 is 14 amino acids long. The V gene's germline CDR1 is SGHAT and CDR2 FQNNGV. The CDR3 nucleotides read TGTGCCAGCAGCGGGGATAGCGGGGCCTACGAGCAGTACTTC. Its protein is CASSGDSGAYEQYF.

CDR3 DNA: TGCAGTGCTAGCTTAGGGTCTAGCGGGAGAGGTAACATTCAGTACTTC. Protein product: CSASLGSSGRGNIQYF. V and J are TRBV20-1 and TRBJ2-4, with 10 bases lining up with TRBD2. The V gene's germline CDR1 is DFQATT and CDR2 SNEGSKA (reference sequence). The CDR3 extends over 16 amino acids. V lost 3 bases and J lost 7; bases outside the gene matches: 12.